These 5 T cell receptor beta chains originate from one sample sequenced in a study of CD8+ T cells in alopecia areata listed by TCRdb under 2018. Libraries were built with the immunoSEQ multiplex PCR assay. For TCR sequencing, RNA was extracted from every sample and reverse transcribed into cDNA to serve as template. As stored in TCRdb, this immuneACCESS dataset retains in-frame rearrangements with V and J assigned. A fraction of the clones does not appear; measured against another copy, unresolved V genes explain less than half of the discrepancy, and the remainder lacks a known reason. This sample lists around 140,000 clones; approximately 87% were detected once. The top ten constitute around 15% of the sample. Reading the label with the study, this specimen's time point is: baseline before oral tofacitinib. This sample comprised CD8+ T cells sorted from blood, obtained at week 0. These receptors came from a human donor with alopecia areata.

The V and J genes are TRBV19 and TRBJ2-6; possible D gene TRBD1, 5 bases. V shed 10 bases and J shed 0 bases, with 10 bases lying between them. The CDR3 has 14 amino acids. Germline CDR1 reads LNHDA; CDR2 reads SQIVND (reference sequence). CDR3 in amino acids: CATQGRSGANVLTF. In nucleotides, the CDR3 is TGTGCCACCCAGGGTCGCTCTGGGGCCAACGTCCTGACTTTC.

This chain uses TRBV4-2 with TRBJ2-1; possible D gene TRBD2, 7 bases. The germline gives CDR1 LGHNA, CDR2 YNFKEQ. Trimming shortened V by 6 bases and J by 10 bases, and 16 bases separated the two germline ends. CDR3 length: 13 residues. CDR3 loop: CASRGTGGLEQFF. The CDR3 DNA reads TGTGCCAGCAGGGGAACGGGGGGCTTGGAGCAGTTCTTC.

The V and J genes are TRBV7-9 and TRBJ1-3; no clear D. Looked up from germline, CDR1 is SEHNR and CDR2 is FQNEAQ (reference sequence). The CDR3 is 15 residues long. V was trimmed by 0 bases and J by 2 bases, leaving 8 bases between them. The DNA of the CDR3 is TGTGCCAGCAGCTTAGCGCTAGGACCTGGAAACACCATATATTTT. Its translation: CASSLALGPGNTIYF.

The chain couples TRBV27 to TRBJ2-7, with unresolved D. The CDR3 has 12 residues. CDR1 and CDR2 (germline): MNHEY, SMNVEV (reference sequence). Between the trimmed V and J ends, which lost 5 bases and 4 bases, there was a span of 9 bases. CDR3 protein: CASSGRVYEQYF. CDR3 DNA sequence: TGTGCCAGCAGTGGACGGGTTTACGAGCAGTACTTC.

This clone was seen only once. The chain recombines TRBV5-4 with TRBJ2-1, with 12 bases identical to TRBD1. This CDR3 has 14 amino acids. The junction had 6 bases not matched to a gene; V was cut back by 4 bases and J by 10 bases. The V gene's germline CDR1 is SGHNT and CDR2 YYREEE (reference sequence). The CDR3 nucleotides are TGTGCCAGCAGCCCGGGACAGGGGGCGCAGGAGCAGTTCTTC. It is translated as CASSPGQGAQEQFF.